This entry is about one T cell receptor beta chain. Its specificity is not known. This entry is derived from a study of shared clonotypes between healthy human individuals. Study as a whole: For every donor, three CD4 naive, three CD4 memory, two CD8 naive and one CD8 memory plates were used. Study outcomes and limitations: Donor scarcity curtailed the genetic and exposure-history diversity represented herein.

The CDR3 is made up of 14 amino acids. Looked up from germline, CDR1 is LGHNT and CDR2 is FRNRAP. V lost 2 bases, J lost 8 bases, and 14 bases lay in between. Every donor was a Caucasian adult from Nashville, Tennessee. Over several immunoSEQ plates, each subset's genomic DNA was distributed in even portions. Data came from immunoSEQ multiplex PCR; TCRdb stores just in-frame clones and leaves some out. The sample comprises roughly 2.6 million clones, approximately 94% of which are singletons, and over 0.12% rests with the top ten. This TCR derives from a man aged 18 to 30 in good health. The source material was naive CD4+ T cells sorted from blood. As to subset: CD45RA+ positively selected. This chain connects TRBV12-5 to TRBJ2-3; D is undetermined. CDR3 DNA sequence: TGTGCTAGTGGTTTGTCGGCCTTATATGGTACGCAGTATTTT. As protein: CASGLSALYGTQYF.